The present T cell receptor (beta chain) was sequenced within a study of T cell responses to AZD1222 COVID-19 vaccine. Overall study results and limits: Vaccination with two AZD1222 doses was followed by a rise in Spike-specific TCR breadth and depth. The study identified only five or six AZD1222 recipients as seropositive at baseline. Donors were chiefly white British, with a greater number of females, and clonal diversity was perhaps underestimated. Unmutated variant regions reportedly attract nearly half of all spike-specific TCRs.

As regards this clone: The antigen remains undetermined.

Germline V lookup: CDR1 SGHRS, CDR2 YFSETQ. The V segment lost 1 base and the J segment 4 bases; nucleotides outside the gene matches: 6. This CDR3 comprises 15 residues. TCRdb keeps only in-frame clones here, not all; method: immunoSEQ multiplex PCR. This table has 150,000 to 180,000 clones, about 88% appearing once. Specimen: peripheral blood, collected on day 0 of AZD1222 vaccination. The TCR sequence derives from an adult in good health. V gene TRBV5-1 combines with J gene TRBJ2-5; 8 nucleotides agree with TRBD2. The CDR3 DNA is TGCGCCAGCAGCTTGAAGCGGGAGATCGTAGAGACCCAGTACTTC. Residues: CASSLKREIVETQYF.